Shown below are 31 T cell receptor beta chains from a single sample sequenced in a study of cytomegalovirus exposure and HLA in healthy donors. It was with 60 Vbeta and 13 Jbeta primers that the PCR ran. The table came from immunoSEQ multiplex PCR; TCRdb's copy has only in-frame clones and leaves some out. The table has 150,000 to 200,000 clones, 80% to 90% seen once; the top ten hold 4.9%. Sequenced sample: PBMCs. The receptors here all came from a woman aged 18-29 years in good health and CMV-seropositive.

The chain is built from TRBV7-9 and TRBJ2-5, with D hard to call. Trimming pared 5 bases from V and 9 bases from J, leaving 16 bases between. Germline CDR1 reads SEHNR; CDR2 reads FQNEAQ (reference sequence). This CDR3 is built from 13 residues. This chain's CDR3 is CASSPRYLEPQYF. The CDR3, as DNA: TGTGCCAGCAGCCCAAGATACTTGGAGCCCCAGTACTTC.

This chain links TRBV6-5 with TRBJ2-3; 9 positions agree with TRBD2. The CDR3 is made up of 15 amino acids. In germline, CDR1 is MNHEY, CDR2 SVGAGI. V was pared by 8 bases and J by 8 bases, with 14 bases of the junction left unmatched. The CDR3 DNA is TGTGCCAGCGGCACAACTAGCGGGTTAAAGGGTACGCAGTATTTT. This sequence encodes CASGTTSGLKGTQYF.

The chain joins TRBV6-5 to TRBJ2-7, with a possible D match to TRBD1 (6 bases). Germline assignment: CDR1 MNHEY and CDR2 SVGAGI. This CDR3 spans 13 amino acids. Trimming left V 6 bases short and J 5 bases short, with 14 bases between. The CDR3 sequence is CASRNRVGHEQYF. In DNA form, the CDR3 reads TGTGCCAGCAGAAACAGGGTCGGACACGAGCAGTACTTC.

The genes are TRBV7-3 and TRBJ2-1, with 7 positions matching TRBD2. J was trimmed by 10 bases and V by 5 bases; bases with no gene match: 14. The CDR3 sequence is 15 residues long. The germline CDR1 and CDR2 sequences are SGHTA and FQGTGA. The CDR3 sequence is CASSPATSPPKEQFF. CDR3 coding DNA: TGTGCCAGCAGCCCAGCGACTAGCCCGCCGAAAGAGCAGTTCTTC.

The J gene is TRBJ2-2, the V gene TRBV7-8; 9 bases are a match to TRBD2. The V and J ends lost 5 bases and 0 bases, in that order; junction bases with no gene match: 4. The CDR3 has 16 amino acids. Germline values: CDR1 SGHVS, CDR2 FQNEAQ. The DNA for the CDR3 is TGTGCCAGCAGCCATAGCGGGGGCCCGAACACCGGGGAGCTGTTTTTT. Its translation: CASSHSGGPNTGELFF.

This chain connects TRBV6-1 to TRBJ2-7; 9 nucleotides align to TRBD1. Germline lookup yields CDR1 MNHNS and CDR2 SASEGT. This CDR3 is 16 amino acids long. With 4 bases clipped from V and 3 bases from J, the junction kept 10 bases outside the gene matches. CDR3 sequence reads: CASSGIPDRGSYEQYF. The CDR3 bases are TGTGCCAGCAGTGGCATCCCCGACAGGGGGAGCTACGAGCAGTACTTC.

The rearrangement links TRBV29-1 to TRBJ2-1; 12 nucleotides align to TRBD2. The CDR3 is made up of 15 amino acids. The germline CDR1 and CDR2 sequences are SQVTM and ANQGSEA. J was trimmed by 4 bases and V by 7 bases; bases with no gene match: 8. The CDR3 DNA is TGCAGCGCTCCGGCGACTAGCGGGGGATACAATGAGCAGTTCTTC. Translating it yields CSAPATSGGYNEQFF.

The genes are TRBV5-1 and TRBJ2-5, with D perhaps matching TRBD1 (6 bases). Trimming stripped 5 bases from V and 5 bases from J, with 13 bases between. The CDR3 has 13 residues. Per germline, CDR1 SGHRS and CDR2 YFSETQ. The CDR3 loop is CASSFRGAETQYF. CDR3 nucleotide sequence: TGCGCCAGCAGTTTCAGGGGCGCGGAGACCCAGTACTTC.

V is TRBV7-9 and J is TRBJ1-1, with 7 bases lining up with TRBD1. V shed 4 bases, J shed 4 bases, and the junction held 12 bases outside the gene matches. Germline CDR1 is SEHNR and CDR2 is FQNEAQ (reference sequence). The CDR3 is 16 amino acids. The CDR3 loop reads CASSSRNRGKGTEAFF. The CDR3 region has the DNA TGTGCCAGCAGCTCACGAAACAGGGGAAAGGGCACTGAAGCTTTCTTT.

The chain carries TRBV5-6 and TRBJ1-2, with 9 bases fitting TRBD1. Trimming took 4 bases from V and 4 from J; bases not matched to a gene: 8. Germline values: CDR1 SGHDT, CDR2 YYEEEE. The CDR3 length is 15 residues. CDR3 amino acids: CASSPAGTGPYGYTF. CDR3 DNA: TGTGCCAGCAGCCCAGCCGGGACAGGGCCCTATGGCTACACCTTC. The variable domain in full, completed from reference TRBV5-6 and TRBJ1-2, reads DAGVTQSPTHLIKTRGQQVTLRCSPKSGHDTVSWYQQALGQGPQFIFQYYEEEERQRGNFPDRFSGHQFPNYSSELNVNALLLGDSALYLCASSPAGTGPYGYTFGSGTRLTVV.

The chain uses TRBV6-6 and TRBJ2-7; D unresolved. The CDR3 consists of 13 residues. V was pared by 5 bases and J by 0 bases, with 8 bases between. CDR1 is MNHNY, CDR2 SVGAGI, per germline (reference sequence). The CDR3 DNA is TGTGCCAGCAGTGATCCGAGCTCCTACGAGCAGTACTTC. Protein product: CASSDPSSYEQYF.

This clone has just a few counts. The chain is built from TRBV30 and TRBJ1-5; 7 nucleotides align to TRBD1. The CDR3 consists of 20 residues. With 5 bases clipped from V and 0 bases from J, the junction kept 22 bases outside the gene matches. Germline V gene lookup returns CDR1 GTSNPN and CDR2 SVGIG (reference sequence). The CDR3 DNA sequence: TGTGCCTGGGACCGTCGGGACAGAGCTATCTTTGTCCCTAGCAATCAGCCCCAGCATTTT. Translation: CAWDRRDRAIFVPSNQPQHF.

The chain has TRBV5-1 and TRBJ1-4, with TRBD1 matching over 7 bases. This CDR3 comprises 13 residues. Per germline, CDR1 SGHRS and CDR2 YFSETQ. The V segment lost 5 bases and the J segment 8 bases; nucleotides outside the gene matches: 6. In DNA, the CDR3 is TGCGCCAGCAGTTCACAGGGGCCGGAAAAACTGTTTTTT. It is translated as CASSSQGPEKLFF.

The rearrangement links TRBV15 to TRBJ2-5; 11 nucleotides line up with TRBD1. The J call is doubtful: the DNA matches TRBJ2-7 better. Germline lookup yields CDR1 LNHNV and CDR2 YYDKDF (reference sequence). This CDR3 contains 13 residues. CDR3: CATRGTGGYEQYF. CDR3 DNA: TGTGCCACCAGGGGGACAGGGGGGTACGAGCAGTACTTC.

For the CDR3, the DNA is TGTGCCAGCAGATACGCGGGGCAAAGCTCCTATAATTCACCCCTCCACTTT. Protein product: CASRYAGQSSYNSPLHF. The rearrangement links TRBV27 to TRBJ1-6, with D perhaps TRBD1 (5 bases). Trimming stripped 6 bases from V and 0 bases from J, with 15 bases between. The CDR3 has 17 residues. Looked up from germline, CDR1 is MNHEY and CDR2 is SMNVEV (reference sequence).

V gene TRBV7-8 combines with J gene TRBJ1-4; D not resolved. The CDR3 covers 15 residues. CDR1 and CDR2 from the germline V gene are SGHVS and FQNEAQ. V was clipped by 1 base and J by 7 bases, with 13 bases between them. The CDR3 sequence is CASSLGLREGEKLFF. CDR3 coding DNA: TGTGCCAGCAGCTTAGGACTGCGAGAGGGTGAAAAACTGTTTTTT.

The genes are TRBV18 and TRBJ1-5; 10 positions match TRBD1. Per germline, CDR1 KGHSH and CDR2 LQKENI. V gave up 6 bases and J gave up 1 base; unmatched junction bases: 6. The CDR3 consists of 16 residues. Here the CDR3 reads CASSPDRGLSNQPQHF. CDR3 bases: TGTGCCAGCTCCCCCGACAGGGGGCTAAGCAATCAGCCCCAGCATTTT. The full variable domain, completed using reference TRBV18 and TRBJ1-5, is NAGVMQNPRHLVRRRGQEARLRCSPMKGHSHVYWYRQLPEEGLKFMVYLQKENIIDESGMPKERFSAEFPKEGPSILRIQQVVRGDSAAYFCASSPDRGLSNQPQHFGDGTRLSIL.

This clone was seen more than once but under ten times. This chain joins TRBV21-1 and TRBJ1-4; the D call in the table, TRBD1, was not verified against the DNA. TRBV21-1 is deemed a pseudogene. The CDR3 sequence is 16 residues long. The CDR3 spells CASSLRTDTRNEKLFF. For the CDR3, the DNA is TGTGCCAGCAGCTTACGGACAGACACCCGTAATGAAAAACTGTTTTTT.

CDR3 loop: CASSLSILGPYEQYF. The CDR3 DNA reads as TGTGCCAGCAGTTTATCGATTCTGGGGCCCTACGAGCAGTACTTC. This chain uses TRBV27 with TRBJ2-5, with a tentative D call TRBD1 (5 bases). The J call may not be correct, given that the DNA end is closer to TRBJ2-7. This CDR3 contains 15 residues. Germline CDR1 is MNHEY and CDR2 is SMNVEV (reference sequence).

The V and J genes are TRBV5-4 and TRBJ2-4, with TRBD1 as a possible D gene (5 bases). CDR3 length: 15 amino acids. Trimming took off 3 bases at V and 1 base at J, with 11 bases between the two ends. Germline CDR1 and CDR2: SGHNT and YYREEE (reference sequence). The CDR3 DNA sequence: TGTGCCAGCAGCTCCGTAGGGGCCGCCAAAAACATTCAGTACTTC. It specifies CASSSVGAAKNIQYF.

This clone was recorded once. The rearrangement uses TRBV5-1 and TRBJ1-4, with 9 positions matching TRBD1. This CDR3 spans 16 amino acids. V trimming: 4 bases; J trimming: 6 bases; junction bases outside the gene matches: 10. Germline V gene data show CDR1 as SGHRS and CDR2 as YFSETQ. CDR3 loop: CASSETTGGFYEKLFF. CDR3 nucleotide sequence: TGCGCCAGCAGCGAGACGACAGGGGGTTTCTATGAAAAACTGTTTTTT. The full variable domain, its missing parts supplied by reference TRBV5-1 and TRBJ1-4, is KAGVTQTPRYLIKTRGQQVTLSCSPISGHRSVSWYQQTPGQGLQFLFEYFSETQRNKGNFPGRFSGRQFSNSRSEMNVSTLELGDSALYLCASSETTGGFYEKLFFGSGTQLSVL.

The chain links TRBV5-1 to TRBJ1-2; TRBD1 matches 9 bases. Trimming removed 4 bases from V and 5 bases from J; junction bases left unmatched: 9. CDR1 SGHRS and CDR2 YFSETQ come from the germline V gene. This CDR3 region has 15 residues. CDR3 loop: CASSTEQGAHYGYTF. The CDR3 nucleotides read TGCGCCAGCAGCACCGAACAGGGGGCGCATTATGGCTACACCTTC.

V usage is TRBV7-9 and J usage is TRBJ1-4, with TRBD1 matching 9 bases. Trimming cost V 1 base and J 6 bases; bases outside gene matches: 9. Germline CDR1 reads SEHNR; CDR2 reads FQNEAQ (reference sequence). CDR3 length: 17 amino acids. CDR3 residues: CASSLVQGASTYEKLFF. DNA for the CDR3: TGTGCCAGCAGCTTAGTACAGGGGGCCTCCACATATGAAAAACTGTTTTTT.

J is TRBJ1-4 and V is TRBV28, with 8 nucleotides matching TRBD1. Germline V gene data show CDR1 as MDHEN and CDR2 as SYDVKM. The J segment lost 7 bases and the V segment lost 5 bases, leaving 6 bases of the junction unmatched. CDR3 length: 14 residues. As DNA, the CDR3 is TGTGCCAGCAGTCCCGACAGGGGAAGTGAAAAACTGTTTTTT. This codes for CASSPDRGSEKLFF.

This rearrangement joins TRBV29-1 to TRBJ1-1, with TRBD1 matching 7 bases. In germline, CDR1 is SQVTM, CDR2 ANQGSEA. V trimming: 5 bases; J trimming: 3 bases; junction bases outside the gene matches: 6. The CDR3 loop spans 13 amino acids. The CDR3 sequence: CSVSRDRDTEAFF. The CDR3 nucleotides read TGCAGCGTTAGTCGCGACAGGGACACTGAAGCTTTCTTT. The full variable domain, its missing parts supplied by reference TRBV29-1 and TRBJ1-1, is SAVISQKPSRDICQRGTSLTIQCQVDSQVTMMFWYRQQPGQSLTLIATANQGSEATYESGFVIDKFPISRPNLTFSTLTVSNMSPEDSSIYLCSVSRDRDTEAFFGQGTRLTVV.

The CDR3 bases are TGTGCCAGCAGCCCGGGACAGCGCTCCTACGAGCAGTACTTC. This codes for CASSPGQRSYEQYF. The V gene is TRBV28, the J gene TRBJ2-7, with 7 bases lining up with TRBD1. CDR3 length equals 14 residues. The germline CDR1 and CDR2 sequences are MDHEN and SYDVKM. J was trimmed by 0 bases and V by 6 bases; bases with no gene match: 5.

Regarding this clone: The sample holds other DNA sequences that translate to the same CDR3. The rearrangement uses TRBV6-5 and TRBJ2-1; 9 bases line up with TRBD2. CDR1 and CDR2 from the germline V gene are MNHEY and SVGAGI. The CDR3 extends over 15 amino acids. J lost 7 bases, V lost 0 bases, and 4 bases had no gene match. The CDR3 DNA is TGTGCCAGCAGTTACTCATCTAGCGGGGATAATGAGCAGTTCTTC. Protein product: CASSYSSSGDNEQFF.

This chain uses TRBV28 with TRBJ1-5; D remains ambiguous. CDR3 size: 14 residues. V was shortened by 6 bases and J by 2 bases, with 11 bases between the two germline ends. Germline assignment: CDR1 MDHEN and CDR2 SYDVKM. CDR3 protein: CASSPVSGNQPQHF. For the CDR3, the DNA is TGTGCCAGCAGCCCCGTTTCGGGCAATCAGCCCCAGCATTTT.

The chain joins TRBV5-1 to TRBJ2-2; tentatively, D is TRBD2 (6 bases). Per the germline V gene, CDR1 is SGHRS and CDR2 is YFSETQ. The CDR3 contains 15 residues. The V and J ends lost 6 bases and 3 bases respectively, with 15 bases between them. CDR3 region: CASNRQGGYTGELFF. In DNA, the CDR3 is TGCGCCAGCAATCGCCAGGGAGGATACACCGGGGAGCTGTTTTTT.

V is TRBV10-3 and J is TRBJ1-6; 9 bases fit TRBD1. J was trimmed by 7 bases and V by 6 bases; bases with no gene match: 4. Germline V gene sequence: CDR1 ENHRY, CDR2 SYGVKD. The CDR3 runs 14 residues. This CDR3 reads CAISQGTGNSPLHF. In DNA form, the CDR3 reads TGTGCCATCAGCCAAGGGACAGGGAATTCACCCCTCCACTTT.

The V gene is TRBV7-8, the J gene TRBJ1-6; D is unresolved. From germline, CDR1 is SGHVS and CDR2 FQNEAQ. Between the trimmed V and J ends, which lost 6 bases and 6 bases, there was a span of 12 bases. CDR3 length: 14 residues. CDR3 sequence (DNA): TGTGCCAGCAGGGAGAAGGTCCTTAATTCACCCCTCCACTTT. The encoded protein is CASREKVLNSPLHF.